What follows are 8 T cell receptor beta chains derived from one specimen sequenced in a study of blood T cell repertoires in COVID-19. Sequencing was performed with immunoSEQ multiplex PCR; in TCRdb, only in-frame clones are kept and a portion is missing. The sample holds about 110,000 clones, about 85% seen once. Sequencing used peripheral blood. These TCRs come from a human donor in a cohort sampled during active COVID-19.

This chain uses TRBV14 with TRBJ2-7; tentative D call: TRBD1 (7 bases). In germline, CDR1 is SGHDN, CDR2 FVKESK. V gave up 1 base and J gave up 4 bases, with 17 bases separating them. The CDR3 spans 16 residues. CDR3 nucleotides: TGTGCCAGCAGCCAAGGTTGGAGGGGGCTTGGGTACGAGCAGTACTTC. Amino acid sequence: CASSQGWRGLGYEQYF.

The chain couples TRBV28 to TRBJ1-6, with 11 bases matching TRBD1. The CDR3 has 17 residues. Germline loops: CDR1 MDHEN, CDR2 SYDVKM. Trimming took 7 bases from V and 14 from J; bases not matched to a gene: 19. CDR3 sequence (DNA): TGTGCCAGCACTACGGGCGGGACAGGGGGTATCGAGGGGGCCCTCCACTTT. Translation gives CASTTGGTGGIEGALHF.

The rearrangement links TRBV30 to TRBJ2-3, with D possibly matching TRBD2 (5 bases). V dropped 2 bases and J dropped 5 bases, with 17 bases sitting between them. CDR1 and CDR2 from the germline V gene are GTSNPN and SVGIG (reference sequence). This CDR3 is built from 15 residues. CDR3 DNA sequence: TGTGCCTGGAGTAAGCTACGGGAACCCCAAGATACGCAGTATTTT. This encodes CAWSKLREPQDTQYF.

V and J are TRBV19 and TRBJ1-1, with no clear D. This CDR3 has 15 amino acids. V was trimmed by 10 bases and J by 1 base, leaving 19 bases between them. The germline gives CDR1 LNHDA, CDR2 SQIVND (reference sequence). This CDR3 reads CATSPKGGQNTEAFF. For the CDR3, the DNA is TGTGCCACTTCACCTAAGGGCGGGCAGAACACTGAAGCTTTCTTT.

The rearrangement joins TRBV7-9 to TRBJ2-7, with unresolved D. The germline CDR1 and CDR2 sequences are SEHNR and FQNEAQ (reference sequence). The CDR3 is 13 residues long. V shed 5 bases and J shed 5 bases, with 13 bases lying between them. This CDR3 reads CASSQFPVHEQYF. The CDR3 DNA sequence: TGTGCCAGCAGCCAATTCCCGGTCCACGAGCAGTACTTC. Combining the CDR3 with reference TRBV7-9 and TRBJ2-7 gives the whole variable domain DTGVSQNPRHKITKRGQNVTFRCDPISEHNRLYWYRQTLGQGPEFLTYFQNEAQLEKSRLLSDRFSAERPKGSFSTLEIQRTEQGDSAMYLCASSQFPVHEQYFGPGTRLTVT.

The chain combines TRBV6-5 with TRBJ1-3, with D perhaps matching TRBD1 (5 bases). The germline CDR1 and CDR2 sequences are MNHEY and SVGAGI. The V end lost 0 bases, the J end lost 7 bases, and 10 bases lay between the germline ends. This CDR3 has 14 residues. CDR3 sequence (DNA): TGTGCCAGCAGTTACTCGACCAGGGCGAACACCATATATTTT. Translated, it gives CASSYSTRANTIYF.

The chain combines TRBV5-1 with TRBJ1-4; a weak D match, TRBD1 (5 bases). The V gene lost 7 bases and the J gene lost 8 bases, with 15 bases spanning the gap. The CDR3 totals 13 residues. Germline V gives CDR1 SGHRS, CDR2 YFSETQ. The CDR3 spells CASRGPGGEKLFF. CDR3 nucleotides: TGCGCCAGCCGCGGACCGGGGGGAGAAAAACTGTTTTTT. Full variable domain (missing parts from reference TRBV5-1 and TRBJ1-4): KAGVTQTPRYLIKTRGQQVTLSCSPISGHRSVSWYQQTPGQGLQFLFEYFSETQRNKGNFPGRFSGRQFSNSRSEMNVSTLELGDSALYLCASRGPGGEKLFFGSGTQLSVL.

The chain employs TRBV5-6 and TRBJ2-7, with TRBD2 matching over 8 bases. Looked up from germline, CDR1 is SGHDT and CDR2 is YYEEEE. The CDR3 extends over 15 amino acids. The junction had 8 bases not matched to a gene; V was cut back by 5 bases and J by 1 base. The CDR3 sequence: CASRPTSAKSYEQYF. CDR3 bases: TGTGCCAGCAGGCCGACTAGCGCGAAATCCTACGAGCAGTACTTC.